The 22 T cell receptor beta chains in this list originate from one sample, sequenced in a study of technical replicates of blood from a few donors. Profiling relied on immunoSEQ multiplex PCR, and the TCRdb table lists in-frame clones only, not all of them. The sample lists about 74,000 clones, around 93% seen once, with approximately 0.25% in the top ten. Sequencing was done on a sample of T cells isolated from PBMCs. These receptors all stem from a human donor in good health.

The chain carries TRBV4-2 and TRBJ1-2; 9 positions agree with TRBD1. V shed 1 base, J shed 8 bases, and the junction held 14 bases outside the gene matches. The CDR3 is 17 residues long. CDR1 and CDR2 from the germline V gene are LGHNA and YNFKEQ. The CDR3 sequence: CASSQGSADRGRGGYTF. CDR3 bases: TGTGCCAGCAGCCAAGGGAGCGCGGACAGGGGCCGGGGAGGCTACACCTTC.

The V and J genes are TRBV28 and TRBJ2-5; 7 nucleotides agree with TRBD2. J was trimmed by 4 bases and V by 7 bases; bases with no gene match: 12. The CDR3 runs 15 residues. The germline V gene has CDR1 MDHEN and CDR2 SYDVKM. CDR3 residues: CASTLDRGGVETQYF. The CDR3 DNA reads TGTGCCAGCACCTTAGACCGGGGAGGGGTAGAGACCCAGTACTTC. Full variable domain (missing parts from reference TRBV28 and TRBJ2-5): DVKVTQSSRYLVKRTGEKVFLECVQDMDHENMFWYRQDPGLGLRLIYFSYDVKMKEKGDIPEGYSVSREKKERFSLILESASTNQTSMYLCASTLDRGGVETQYFGPGTRLLVL.

J is TRBJ2-1 and V is TRBV6-5; possible D gene TRBD2, 6 bases. CDR1 is MNHEY and CDR2 is SVGAGI in the germline V gene. CDR3 length: 14 amino acids. Trimming left V 7 bases short and J 3 bases short, with 13 bases between. The CDR3 is CASTRGGNYNEQFF. The CDR3 DNA reads TGTGCCAGCACGCGTGGCGGGAACTACAATGAGCAGTTCTTC.

The chain is built from TRBV28 and TRBJ2-3; the match to TRBD1 covers 11 bases. CDR1 and CDR2 from the germline V gene are MDHEN and SYDVKM. The CDR3 spans 16 residues. With 5 bases clipped from V and 6 bases from J, the junction kept 10 bases outside the gene matches. The CDR3 protein is CASSLTPGQGVDTQYF. In nucleotides, the CDR3 is TGTGCCAGCAGTCTAACACCGGGACAGGGGGTTGATACGCAGTATTTT.

The V and J genes are TRBV6-4 and TRBJ2-3; a weak D match, TRBD2 (6 bases). This CDR3 is 13 amino acids long. The germline V gene encodes CDR1 MRHNA and CDR2 SNTAGT. Trimming took off 6 bases at V and 3 bases at J, with 10 bases between the two ends. CDR3 protein: CASSYRETDTQYF. The CDR3 nucleotides are TGTGCCAGCAGCTACCGGGAGACAGATACGCAGTATTTT.

The chain employs TRBV27 and TRBJ1-1; no definite D call. V gave up 4 bases and J gave up 0 bases, with 12 bases separating them. This CDR3 has 15 residues. Germline CDR1 is MNHEY and CDR2 is SMNVEV (reference sequence). CDR3 bases: TGTGCCAGCAGTTCAGCAGTGACTATGAACACTGAAGCTTTCTTT. Encoded protein: CASSSAVTMNTEAFF.

The V and J genes are TRBV5-6 and TRBJ2-7; D unresolved. V lost 4 bases to trimming and J lost 0 bases, with 14 bases between them. This CDR3 region has 15 residues. Germline V gene sequence: CDR1 SGHDT, CDR2 YYEEEE. CDR3 protein: CASSPPVGYSYEQYF. As DNA, the CDR3 is TGTGCCAGCAGCCCACCAGTCGGGTACTCCTACGAGCAGTACTTC. The full variable domain, rest sourced from reference TRBV5-6 and TRBJ2-7, is DAGVTQSPTHLIKTRGQQVTLRCSPKSGHDTVSWYQQALGQGPQFIFQYYEEEERQRGNFPDRFSGHQFPNYSSELNVNALLLGDSALYLCASSPPVGYSYEQYFGPGTRLTVT.

The chain uses TRBV6-4 and TRBJ2-1, with 8 bases aligning to TRBD1. Germline CDR1 is MRHNA and CDR2 is SNTAGT. The CDR3 extends over 16 amino acids. V shed 2 bases, J shed 0 bases, and the junction held 3 bases outside the gene matches. Written as DNA, the CDR3 is TGTGCCAGCAGTGACAGTACAGGGGGCTCCTACAATGAGCAGTTCTTC. It yields the protein CASSDSTGGSYNEQFF.

The rearrangement links TRBV2 to TRBJ1-2; D is undetermined. Trimming left V 2 bases short and J 8 bases short, with 9 bases between. Germline assignment: CDR1 SNHLY and CDR2 FYNNEI. The CDR3 contains 12 residues. CDR3 nucleotide sequence: TGTGCCAGCAGTGAAAAAGGTAGCGGCTACACCTTC. Translation: CASSEKGSGYTF.

The V gene is TRBV7-8, the J gene TRBJ2-7; D might be TRBD2 (6 bases). Germline V CDR1 and CDR2: SGHVS, FQNEAQ. The CDR3 runs to 16 residues. Trimming shortened V by 2 bases and J by 7 bases, and 21 bases separated the two germline ends. CDR3 DNA: TGTGCCAGCAGCTTAACTTCTTGGGGGGAGTCGGTTGAGCAGTACTTC. Amino acids: CASSLTSWGESVEQYF.

The chain has TRBV5-4 and TRBJ2-2; 7 bases are a match to TRBD1. Trimming took 4 bases from V and 6 from J; bases not matched to a gene: 3. CDR3 length: 13 residues. Germline CDR1 and CDR2: SGHNT and YYREEE (reference sequence). The CDR3 loop reads CASSPGTAGELFF. Here the CDR3 DNA reads TGTGCCAGCAGCCCAGGGACAGCCGGGGAGCTGTTTTTT.

This chain's CDR3 is CASASAARADTEAFF. The CDR3 DNA sequence: TGTGCCAGCGCATCTGCGGCCAGGGCAGACACTGAAGCTTTCTTT. V gene TRBV5-6 combines with J gene TRBJ1-1; the D gene is possibly TRBD1 (5 bases). Trimming took off 7 bases at V and 3 bases at J, with 19 bases between the two ends. Germline loops: CDR1 SGHDT, CDR2 YYEEEE. The CDR3 is 15 residues long. The whole variable domain, remainder taken from reference TRBV5-6 and TRBJ1-1, is DAGVTQSPTHLIKTRGQQVTLRCSPKSGHDTVSWYQQALGQGPQFIFQYYEEEERQRGNFPDRFSGHQFPNYSSELNVNALLLGDSALYLCASASAARADTEAFFGQGTRLTVV.

The gene calls are TRBV19 and TRBJ2-7, with TRBD1 matching over 7 bases. The CDR3 extends over 15 amino acids. V was clipped by 3 bases and J by 5 bases; unmatched bases: 10. Germline V gene data show CDR1 as LNHDA and CDR2 as SQIVND (reference sequence). The CDR3 bases are TGTGCCAGTAGTATGGGGACAGCCTCTCTAGACGAGCAGTACTTC. Protein: CASSMGTASLDEQYF.

The chain joins TRBV28 to TRBJ1-5; 10 nucleotides agree with TRBD1. The CDR3 sequence is 14 residues long. Germline CDR1 reads MDHEN; CDR2 reads SYDVKM. Trimming took 5 bases from V and 6 from J; bases not matched to a gene: 4. The CDR3 nucleotides read TGTGCCAGCAGTCCCGGACAGGGGGTTCAGCCCCAGCATTTT. As protein: CASSPGQGVQPQHF.

The chain is built from TRBV9 and TRBJ2-3, with 14 bases aligning to TRBD2. This CDR3 is built from 17 residues. From germline, CDR1 is SGDLS and CDR2 YYNGEE. J lost 2 bases, V lost 3 bases, and 5 bases had no gene match. Here the CDR3 DNA reads TGTGCCAGCAGCGACGGACTAGCGGGGGGCCCCACAGATACGCAGTATTTT. Protein sequence: CASSDGLAGGPTDTQYF.

This chain connects TRBV19 to TRBJ1-2; the D gene is possibly TRBD1 (6 bases). This CDR3 spans 17 amino acids. V lost 3 bases, J lost 8 bases, and 25 bases lay in between. Germline V gives CDR1 LNHDA, CDR2 SQIVND (reference sequence). This chain's CDR3 is CASSIGDTLKEMVGYTF. The CDR3 DNA follows: TGTGCCAGTAGTATCGGGGACACGCTAAAAGAAATGGTCGGCTACACCTTC.

The chain has TRBV29-1 and TRBJ2-5, with TRBD2 matching over 7 bases. The CDR3 consists of 17 residues. The V gene end was trimmed by 5 bases and the J gene end by 4 bases; junction bases not matched to a gene: 19. CDR1 and CDR2 from the germline V gene are SQVTM and ANQGSEA. The CDR3: CSVRRSGTHGLIETQYF. CDR3 DNA sequence: TGCAGCGTTCGACGAAGCGGGACGCATGGATTGATAGAGACCCAGTACTTC.

This sequence joins TRBV29-1 and TRBJ2-7, with 8 bases identical to TRBD1. Trimming took 6 bases from V and 4 from J; bases not matched to a gene: 14. The germline V gene encodes CDR1 SQVTM and CDR2 ANQGSEA. The CDR3 runs to 15 residues. In DNA, the CDR3 is TGCAGCGTGGGGGGACAGGTGAACTTCGGGTACGAGCAGTACTTC. This codes for CSVGGQVNFGYEQYF.

Concerning this clone: At one end, the junction sequence differs from germline, possibly due to a read error. The chain couples TRBV7-7 to TRBJ2-5; D perhaps matches TRBD1 (6 bases). This CDR3 region has 14 residues. CDR1 and CDR2 (germline): SSHAT, FNYEAQ (reference sequence). CDR3 residues: CASSLGRGSETQYF. The CDR3 DNA reads TGTGCTAGCAGCTTAGGAAGGGGGTCAGAGACCCAGTACTTC.

The rearrangement links TRBV5-1 to TRBJ2-7, with 7 bases matching TRBD2. After removal of 3 bases from V and 5 bases from J, the junction contained 8 bases not matched to a gene. CDR3 length: 14 residues. CDR1 SGHRS and CDR2 YFSETQ come from the germline V gene. Here the CDR3 DNA reads TGCGCCAGCAGCTCCGGGACTACATTCAACGAGCAGTACTTC. This encodes CASSSGTTFNEQYF.

The V gene is TRBV4-2, the J gene TRBJ2-1, with 11 bases that match TRBD2. Trimming removed 1 base from V and 8 bases from J; junction bases left unmatched: 4. The CDR3 consists of 15 residues. Looked up from germline, CDR1 is LGHNA and CDR2 is YNFKEQ. For the CDR3, the DNA is TGTGCCAGCAGCCAAGCCACTAGCGGGAGCTATGAGCAGTTCTTC. As protein: CASSQATSGSYEQFF.

This chain links TRBV28 with TRBJ1-2; possible D gene TRBD1, 5 bases. V lost 6 bases to trimming and J lost 4 bases, with 12 bases between them. CDR1 and CDR2 from the germline V gene are MDHEN and SYDVKM. The CDR3 consists of 13 residues. The CDR3 coding sequence is TGTGCCAGCAGGACGGACGACAGCTATGGCTACACCTTC. Protein product: CASRTDDSYGYTF.